Each of the 8 T cell receptor beta chains below was sequenced from the same sample in a study of type 1 regulatory T cells. Each CDR3 protein gets one entry after TCRdb re-called the reads with MiXCR. Among 55,000 to 65,000 distinct CDR3 sequences listed, less than 65% were seen once. These TCRs' antigens remain unknown. Sequencing was performed on cultured non-Tr1 T cells, either the whole culture or a sorted T cell fraction (not recorded which). Source of these receptors: a human donor in good health.

Only a few counts were recorded for this clonotype. The chain employs TRBV28 and TRBJ1-6; perhaps TRBD1 as D (5 bases). CDR1 and CDR2 from the germline V gene are MDHEN and SYDVKM. The CDR3 is 15 amino acids. V lost 6 bases to trimming and J lost 8 bases, with 17 bases between them. CDR3 residues: CASSGSGTGDSPLHF. The CDR3 region has the DNA TGTGCCAGCAGCGGCTCCGGGACGGGAGATTCACCCCTCCACTTT.

The rearrangement joins TRBV18 to TRBJ2-1; perhaps TRBD2 as D (6 bases). This CDR3 spans 16 amino acids. Germline loops: CDR1 KGHSH, CDR2 LQKENI. Trimming took off 2 bases at V and 0 bases at J, with 11 bases between the two ends. In DNA, the CDR3 is TGTGCCAGCTCACCAGTGGTGCGGGGCTCCTACAATGAGCAGTTCTTC. Residues: CASSPVVRGSYNEQFF.

The chain couples TRBV29-1 to TRBJ2-7; no reliable D call. Trimming left V 3 bases short and J 3 bases short, with 6 bases between. Germline V gives CDR1 SQVTM, CDR2 ANQGSEA. The CDR3 contains 11 residues. CDR3 DNA: TGCAGCGTTGAGGAAGGCTACGAGCAGTACTTC. Its protein product is CSVEEGYEQYF.

With respect to this clonotype: A much bigger clone sits one base away, suggesting this may be a read error. The CDR3 is CAISGLAGGLEQFF. The DNA for the CDR3 is TGTGCCATCAGTGGACTAGCGGGAGGTCTTGAGCAGTTCTTC. The genes are TRBV2 and TRBJ2-1; 14 bases agree with TRBD2. Germline loops: CDR1 SNHLY, CDR2 FYNNEI. The CDR3 is 14 residues long. The variable domain in full, completed from reference TRBV2 and TRBJ2-1, reads EPEVTQTPSHQVTQMGQEVILRCVPISNHLYFYWYRQILGQKVEFLVSFYNNEISEKSEIFDDQFSVERPDGSNFTLKIRSTKLEDSAMYFCAISGLAGGLEQFFGPGTRLTVL.

CDR3: CASRGQGSSYEQYF. CDR3 sequence (DNA): TGTGCCAGCAGAGGACAGGGGAGCTCCTACGAGCAGTACTTC. V and J are TRBV6-5 and TRBJ2-7, with 9 bases matching TRBD1. CDR3 length: 14 residues. Germline V lookup: CDR1 MNHEY, CDR2 SVGAGI. V shed 6 bases, J shed 0 bases, and the junction held 3 bases outside the gene matches.

The rearrangement uses TRBV19 and TRBJ2-3; the match to TRBD2 covers 11 bases. V lost 7 bases, J lost 10 bases, and 7 bases stayed unmatched. Germline CDR1 and CDR2: LNHDA and SQIVND (reference sequence). CDR3 size: 13 residues. The CDR3 loop is CASTPGLAAAQYF. DNA for the CDR3: TGTGCCAGTACTCCGGGACTAGCGGCGGCGCAGTATTTT. The complete variable domain, with remaining parts taken from reference TRBV19 and TRBJ2-3, reads DGGITQSPKYLFRKEGQNVTLSCEQNLNHDAMYWYRQDPGQGLRLIYYSQIVNDFQKGDIAEGYSVSREKKESFPLTVTSAQKNPTAFYLCASTPGLAAAQYFGPGTRLTVL.

This clonotype was recorded a few times. The chain has TRBV20-1 and TRBJ1-2, with D perhaps TRBD1 (5 bases). The CDR3 has 15 residues. Trimming shortened V by 0 bases and J by 0 bases, and 11 bases separated the two germline ends. The germline gives CDR1 DFQATT, CDR2 SNEGSKA (reference sequence). CDR3 amino acids: CSARDRQRPNYGYTF. The DNA for the CDR3 is TGCAGTGCTAGAGATCGACAGAGACCTAACTATGGCTACACCTTC.

In its sample, this clonotype was seen a few times. The V gene is TRBV5-6, the J gene TRBJ2-3, with 8 bases fitting TRBD2. CDR3 size: 16 residues. The germline V gene has CDR1 SGHDT and CDR2 YYEEEE. V dropped 1 base and J dropped 5; count of bases not matched to a gene: 9. The CDR3 is CASSLRFNSGVDTQYF. The CDR3 bases are TGTGCCAGCAGCTTGCGGTTTAATAGCGGGGTAGATACGCAGTATTTT.